This T cell receptor (beta chain) was captured by sequencing in a study of beta chain features in type 1 diabetes. Points from the study as a whole: There was a moderate but significant shortening of TCRB CDR3s in all four CD4+ subsets of Type 1 diabetes patients.

This clone was picked up a small number of times. What it binds is unknown. The germline CDR1 and CDR2 sequences are MGHDK and SYGVNS. Trimming cost V 3 bases and J 5 bases, with 4 bases left between them. CDR3 length: 12 residues. All of the isolated RNA was reverse transcribed, so expressed TCRB transcripts were sequenced. Generated by immunoSEQ multiplex PCR, the TCRdb table keeps only in-frame clones and is missing some. Here the sample spans some 240,000 clones, 16% being singletons. Using CD45RO/CCR7/CD25/CD127/CD95/CD27, CD4+ naive, central memory, regulatory and stem cell-like memory cells were sorted. Purity exceeded 98% in all sorted populations.

Sequenced input: naive CD4+ T cells from blood. This receptor was obtained from a young man with type 1 diabetes. The chain employs TRBV25-1 and TRBJ1-4; no definite D call. Here the CDR3 DNA reads TGTGCCAGCAGTGACTTCAATGAAAAACTGTTTTTT. Translating gives CASSDFNEKLFF.